This is a list of T cell receptor beta chains from one sample in a study of radiotherapy plus CTLA-4 blockade in lung cancer. The method was immunoSEQ multiplex PCR; TCRdb's version includes in-frame clones alone and lacks a portion of them. Of about 49,000 clones in the sample, more than 70% were seen once. The specimen comprised peripheral blood, sampled from a patient treated with radiotherapy plus ipilimumab. These receptors originate from a human donor with non-small cell lung cancer whose response to radiotherapy plus ipilimumab could not be evaluated. Both conserved end residues are part of each CDR3. A D gene is named only where the DNA matches it firmly. Size is omitted from some rows. Given values are once, few, many or a class for expanded clones.

D,size,J,V,DNA,CDR3
TRBD2,.,TRBJ2-2,TRBV2,TGTGCCAGCAGTGATGGAGCGGGAGGGAGGACCGGGGAGCTGTTTTTT,CASSDGAGGRTGELFF
.,.,TRBJ1-4,TRBV9,TGTGCCAGCAGCGTAGCCGGGGGGCAGGCTAATGAAAAACTGTTTTTT,CASSVAGGQANEKLFF
TRBD1,.,TRBJ1-4,TRBV19,TGTGCCAGTCGTCCCGGGACAGGGACCCTAGGTGAAAAACTGTTTTTT,CASRPGTGTLGEKLFF
TRBD1,.,TRBJ1-2,TRBV6-5,TGTGCCAGCCTGGGCAGGGGGCTCAACTATGGCTACACCTTC,CASLGRGLNYGYTF
TRBD1,once,TRBJ2-1,TRBV5-1,TGCGCCAGCAGCTTGGCTTCGGGACAGGGTAACAATGAGCAGTTCTTC,CASSLASGQGNNEQFF
.,.,TRBJ1-1,TRBV18,TGTGCCAGCTCAACGGACAGTAACACTGAAGCTTTCTTT,CASSTDSNTEAFF
TRBD1,.,TRBJ1-2,TRBV4-1,TGCGCCAGCAGCCACCCCGGACAGGGTAATGGCTACACCTTC,CASSHPGQGNGYTF
.,.,TRBJ1-1,TRBV19,TGTGCCAGTAGCGTGGCGCCCGGGACAGAAGCTTTCTTT,CASSVAPGTEAFF
.,.,TRBJ2-7,TRBV6-1,TGTGCCAGCAGTGAATACGGGAGCTCCTACGAGCAGTACTTC,CASSEYGSSYEQYF
.,.,TRBJ1-2,TRBV28,TGTGCCAGCAGTTCGACAGGAGCTGGCTACACCTTC,CASSSTGAGYTF
.,.,TRBJ2-3,TRBV13,TGTGCCAGCCTAACCTCAGGGCTTAGCACAGATACGCAGTATTTT,CASLTSGLSTDTQYF
.,.,TRBJ1-2,TRBV5-1,TGCGCCAGCAGCTTGGGAGCAGGGGAAAACTATGGCTACACCTTC,CASSLGAGENYGYTF
.,few,TRBJ1-2,TRBV5-1,TGCGCCAGCAGCTTGGTGGGAAGGGAGAATGGCTACACCTTC,CASSLVGRENGYTF
.,.,TRBJ1-2,TRBV5-6,TGTGCCAGCAGTTTTGGGCCCAACTATGGCTACACCTTC,CASSFGPNYGYTF
.,.,TRBJ1-6,TRBV6-5,TGTGCCAGCAGTTACTCGGGGGGTAAGAATTCACCCCTCCACTTT,CASSYSGGKNSPLHF
.,few,TRBJ1-5,TRBV30,TGTGCCTGGAGTGCGACAGGCGCTCGAGCCCAGCATTTT,CAWSATGARAQHF
.,.,TRBJ2-1,TRBV5-4,TGTGCCAGCAGCTCCGACTCCAGGGGCTACAATGAGCAGTTCTTC,CASSSDSRGYNEQFF
TRBD1,.,TRBJ2-7,TRBV7-2,TGTGCCAGCAGCTCGCAACAGGGGGGCACGTACGAGCAGTACTTC,CASSSQQGGTYEQYF
.,.,TRBJ2-7,TRBV30,TGTGCCTGGAGTCCCTGGGGCCCAGCTTACGAGCAGTACTTC,CAWSPWGPAYEQYF
TRBD1,.,TRBJ2-2,TRBV7-2,TGTGCCAGCAGCGTACAAACAGGGGGTCACGGGGAGCTGTTTTTT,CASSVQTGGHGELFF
TRBD2,.,TRBJ2-5,TRBV5-1,TGCGCCAGCAGCCCAGAGCGGGGGGCAGAGACCCAGTACTTC,CASSPERGAETQYF
.,.,TRBJ2-7,TRBV28,TGTGCCAGCAGTACTTACGAGCAGTACTTC,CASSTYEQYF
TRBD2,.,TRBJ2-1,TRBV9,TGTGCCAGCAGCGTAGAGGGAGTAGCGGGAGTTGGGGAGCAGTTCTTC,CASSVEGVAGVGEQFF
.,.,TRBJ2-3,TRBV6-5,TGTGCCAGCAGCCGAGCGGCGGGACCCGCGCAGTATTTT,CASSRAAGPAQYF
TRBD2,.,TRBJ2-1,TRBV2,TGTGCCAGCAGTGAAGGGCTAGCGGGAGCGGATGAGCAGTTCTTC,CASSEGLAGADEQFF
.,.,TRBJ1-3,TRBV21-1,TGTGCCAGCAGCAAATTCCCTAGCTCTGGAAACACCATATATTTT,CASSKFPSSGNTIYF
TRBD2,.,TRBJ2-3,TRBV2,TGTGCCAGCATGGCGGGGGGGCCTGATACGCAGTATTTT,CASMAGGPDTQYF
.,.,TRBJ2-3,TRBV10-3,TGTGCCATCAGCTTCAGGGGAGCTTACACAGATACGCAGTATTTT,CAISFRGAYTDTQYF
TRBD2,.,TRBJ2-7,TRBV18,TGTGCCAGCCGCGGGGGAGAGGCGAACGAGCAGTACTTC,CASRGGEANEQYF
.,few,TRBJ1-2,TRBV5-4,TGTGCCAGCAGCTCGCGACAGGCCCTATCCTATGGCTACACCTTC,CASSSRQALSYGYTF
TRBD1,.,TRBJ2-3,TRBV7-9,TGTGCCAGCACCCAAAGACAGGGGCTCACAGATACGCAGTATTTT,CASTQRQGLTDTQYF
.,.,TRBJ1-1,TRBV19,TGTGCCAGTGGTCCCACCCCGGGGATGAACACTGAAGCTTTCTTT,CASGPTPGMNTEAFF
.,.,TRBJ1-3,TRBV30,TGTGCCTTCGAGAGTTTTGCGGGAGGAAACACCATATATTTT,CAFESFAGGNTIYF
.,.,TRBJ1-2,TRBV27,TGTGCCAGCAGTTTATCCTGGGGGGGGATAGGTGGCTACACCTTC,CASSLSWGGIGGYTF
.,.,TRBJ2-7,TRBV10-3,TGTGCCATCAGTGAGGGGGCAGGGAAAGGCTACGAGCAGTACTTC,CAISEGAGKGYEQYF
.,.,TRBJ2-3,TRBV18,TGTGCCAGCTCACCACCGATGAGACACTCGGTAGGAGATACGCAGTATTTT,CASSPPMRHSVGDTQYF
.,.,TRBJ2-2,TRBV11-3,TGTGCCAGCAGCAATCCCGCGAACACCGGGGAGCTGTTTTTT,CASSNPANTGELFF
TRBD2,.,TRBJ2-1,TRBV28,TGTGCCAGCAGTTTATCTAGCGGTCGCTCCTACAATGAGCAGTTCTTC,CASSLSSGRSYNEQFF
.,.,TRBJ2-3,TRBV6-1,TGTGCCAGCAGTCTCAGGGCAGATACGCAGTATTTT,CASSLRADTQYF
.,.,TRBJ1-2,TRBV2,TGTGCCAGCAGTGAATTCGTGGCACAGCTTTACACCTTC,CASSEFVAQLYTF
TRBD1,once,TRBJ2-1,TRBV9,TGTGCCAGCAGCGTGGGACAGGGGGGGGATGAGCAGTTCTTC,CASSVGQGGDEQFF
.,.,TRBJ2-7,TRBV5-1,TGCGCCAGCAGCTTGAGCTCAGGGCCCGAGCAGTACTTC,CASSLSSGPEQYF
.,.,TRBJ1-2,TRBV9,TGTGCCAGCAGCGTAGGGGCAGGGCCCAACTATGGCTACACCTTC,CASSVGAGPNYGYTF
TRBD2,.,TRBJ2-1,TRBV5-1,TGCGCCAGCAGCCCCCGACTAGCGGGGAACAATGAGCAGTTCTTC,CASSPRLAGNNEQFF
TRBD2,.,TRBJ2-5,TRBV5-6,TGTGCCAGCAGCTTGGCGACGGGGGGGCCGGAGACCCAGTACTTC,CASSLATGGPETQYF
.,.,TRBJ2-6,TRBV19,TGTGCCAGTAGTATAGGCCCAGGGCGGGGGGCCAACGTCCTGACTTTC,CASSIGPGRGANVLTF
TRBD1,.,TRBJ2-7,TRBV19,TGTGCCAGCAGCCGGACAGGGGGCAGAGACTACGAGCAGTACTTC,CASSRTGGRDYEQYF
TRBD2,.,TRBJ2-1,TRBV5-1,TGCGCCAGCAGACCCGCCCCACTAGCGGGATCCTACAATGAGCAGTTCTTC,CASRPAPLAGSYNEQFF
TRBD2,.,TRBJ2-5,TRBV7-9,TGTGCCAGCAGCCGGGGGGGACTAGGAGGGGAGACCCAGTACTTC,CASSRGGLGGETQYF